These 7 T cell receptor beta chains were all obtained from the same sample, sequenced in a study of T-cell reconstitution after alpha-beta-depleted transplantation in children. Unique molecular identifiers were used in preparing the TCRbeta library. TCRdb reprocessed the PCR reads via MiXCR and lists one record per CDR3 protein. In the table there are 500,000 or so distinct CDR3 sequences, about 31% of which are singletons. The source was PBMCs from the stem cell graft donor, collected from the stem cell graft. These receptors were taken from a human donor who donated a stem cell graft to a child with aplastic anemia.

This clonotype was seen a handful of times. This chain connects TRBV20-1 to TRBJ1-3; tentatively, D is TRBD1 (5 bases). The germline V gene has CDR1 DFQATT and CDR2 SNEGSKA (reference sequence). The CDR3 extends over 17 amino acids. Deletions cut 1 base from V and 4 bases from J, with 20 bases between. CDR3 amino acids: CSARGPARGDAGNTIYF. The DNA of the CDR3 is TGCAGTGCTAGAGGGCCGGCACGGGGGGACGCAGGAAACACCATATATTTT.

The sample holds one count of this clonotype. V usage is TRBV3-1 and J usage is TRBJ2-1; 13 nucleotides match TRBD2. Germline lookup yields CDR1 LGHDT and CDR2 YNNKEL (reference sequence). The CDR3 extends over 17 amino acids. Trimming cost V 4 bases and J 6 bases; bases outside gene matches: 9. The CDR3 nucleotides read TGTGCCAGCAGCCTTCCTACCGGACTAGCGGGGGTCAATGAGCAGTTCTTC. As protein: CASSLPTGLAGVNEQFF.

This clonotype was detected a few times. V and J are TRBV6-1 and TRBJ2-1; 14 bases agree with TRBD2. The CDR3 loop spans 15 amino acids. The V segment lost 4 bases and the J segment 7 bases; nucleotides outside the gene matches: 3. Per the germline V gene, CDR1 is MNHNS and CDR2 is SASEGT. This CDR3 is CASSGTSGRRNEQFF. The DNA for the CDR3 is TGTGCCAGCAGTGGGACTAGCGGGAGGAGGAATGAGCAGTTCTTC.

This clonotype was found once. The gene calls are TRBV2 and TRBJ2-1; TRBD1 matches at 8 bases. Germline CDR1 SNHLY, CDR2 FYNNEI. This CDR3 spans 14 amino acids. With 6 bases clipped from V and 7 bases from J, the junction kept 8 bases outside the gene matches. The CDR3: CASSRTGTLNEQFF. CDR3 DNA sequence: TGTGCCAGCAGCCGGACAGGGACCCTTAATGAGCAGTTCTTC.

This clonotype has a handful of counts. This chain connects TRBV20-1 to TRBJ1-6; possibly TRBD1 for D (5 bases). V shed 0 bases and J shed 7 bases, with 19 bases lying between them. CDR1 is DFQATT and CDR2 is SNEGSKA in the germline V gene (reference sequence). CDR3 length equals 17 residues. The CDR3 protein is CSARDLSRGGENSPLHF. The CDR3 DNA follows: TGCAGTGCTAGAGATCTCAGTAGGGGAGGGGAAAATTCACCCCTCCACTTT.

This clonotype has at least ten counts. The V call is TRBV7-2, the J call TRBJ2-7, with a possible D match to TRBD2 (6 bases). CDR3 length equals 18 residues. Germline-derived CDR1 and CDR2 are SGHTA and FQGNSA. The V and J ends lost 0 bases and 3 bases respectively, with 21 bases between them. The CDR3 bases are TGTGCCAGCAGCTTAGCGCCGGGAGCGACAAGACTAGGCTACGAGCAGTACTTC. Encoded protein: CASSLAPGATRLGYEQYF.

This clonotype has a handful of counts. The rearrangement uses TRBV20-1 and TRBJ2-1; weak D call: TRBD2 (5 bases). The V gene's germline CDR1 is DFQATT and CDR2 SNEGSKA (reference sequence). The CDR3 sequence is 13 residues long. V was pared by 5 bases and J by 9 bases, with 17 bases between. DNA for the CDR3: TGCAGTGCTCGGGAACTCATGAATGGTGAGCAGTTCTTC. Residues: CSARELMNGEQFF.